The rows below give T cell receptor beta chains drawn from one sample of a study of Ad26.COV2.S vaccination and SARS-CoV-2 variants. Assay used: immunoSEQ multiplex PCR; TCRdb lists only in-frame clones, some missing. This sample has roughly 410,000 clones, with around four fifths found just once. The sequences come from peripheral blood, collected in a trial of Ad26.COV2.S vaccine versus placebo. The source is a person between 18 and 59 years old who received the Ad26.COV2.S COVID-19 vaccine or a placebo. Each CDR3 is given with its conserved first and last residue. A D gene is named only where the DNA matches it firmly. Size is stated for part of the rows, as once, few or many counts, or as a class when the clone is expanded.

J gene: TRBJ2-7
V gene: TRBV6-1
clone size: .
D gene: TRBD1
CDR3 protein: CASSEVGQVAYEQYF
CDR3 DNA: TGTGCCAGCAGTGAAGTGGGACAGGTGGCCTACGAGCAGTACTTC

J gene: TRBJ2-7
V gene: TRBV27
clone size: .
D gene: TRBD1
CDR3 protein: CASSKPGQLFYEQYF
CDR3 DNA: TGTGCCAGCAGTAAGCCGGGACAGCTATTTTACGAGCAGTACTTC

J gene: TRBJ1-4
V gene: TRBV19
clone size: .
D gene: .
CDR3 protein: CASSRVANEKLFF
CDR3 DNA: TGTGCCAGTAGTCGCGTTGCTAATGAAAAACTGTTTTTT

J gene: TRBJ2-7
V gene: TRBV11-3
clone size: .
D gene: .
CDR3 protein: CASSLEMGPANYEQYF
CDR3 DNA: TGTGCCAGCAGCTTAGAGATGGGACCAGCGAACTACGAGCAGTACTTC

J gene: TRBJ1-2
V gene: TRBV15
clone size: .
D gene: .
CDR3 protein: CATSRDRGRAHGYTF
CDR3 DNA: TGTGCCACCAGCAGAGATCGTGGCAGGGCCCATGGCTACACCTTC

J gene: TRBJ1-3
V gene: TRBV7-9
clone size: .
D gene: .
CDR3 protein: CASSQTSGGNTIYF
CDR3 DNA: TGTGCCAGCAGTCAGACCTCGGGAGGAAACACCATATATTTT

J gene: TRBJ1-6
V gene: TRBV27
clone size: .
D gene: .
CDR3 protein: CASSLSGSSPLHF
CDR3 DNA: TGTGCCAGCAGTTTATCGGGCAGTTCACCCCTCCACTTT

J gene: TRBJ2-3
V gene: TRBV6-5
clone size: .
D gene: .
CDR3 protein: CASAGAGTDTQYF
CDR3 DNA: TGTGCCAGCGCGGGGGCGGGGACAGATACGCAGTATTTT

J gene: TRBJ1-6
V gene: TRBV6-5
clone size: .
D gene: TRBD1
CDR3 protein: CASSRQGASSPLHF
CDR3 DNA: TGTGCCAGCAGTAGACAGGGGGCGTCCTCACCCCTCCACTTT

J gene: TRBJ1-3
V gene: TRBV6-5
clone size: once
D gene: .
CDR3 protein: CASSYSVPGAGNTIYF
CDR3 DNA: TGTGCCAGCAGTTACTCGGTGCCCGGGGCCGGAAACACCATATATTTT

J gene: TRBJ1-4
V gene: TRBV7-9
clone size: .
D gene: .
CDR3 protein: CASSLRVANEKLFF
CDR3 DNA: TGTGCCAGCAGCCTAAGGGTTGCTAATGAAAAACTGTTTTTT

J gene: TRBJ1-1
V gene: TRBV7-9
clone size: .
D gene: .
CDR3 protein: CASSLEGGAEAFF
CDR3 DNA: TGTGCCAGCAGCTTAGAAGGGGGGGCTGAAGCTTTCTTT

J gene: TRBJ1-1
V gene: TRBV10-3
clone size: .
D gene: .
CDR3 protein: CAISGLTEAFF
CDR3 DNA: TGTGCCATCAGCGGACTCACTGAAGCTTTCTTT

J gene: TRBJ1-2
V gene: TRBV2
clone size: .
D gene: .
CDR3 protein: CASSDYRVDGYTF
CDR3 DNA: TGTGCCAGCAGTGACTACAGGGTCGATGGCTACACCTTC

J gene: TRBJ1-2
V gene: TRBV12-3/TRBV12-4
clone size: .
D gene: .
CDR3 protein: CASTQQGYGYTF
CDR3 DNA: TGTGCCAGCACCCAACAGGGTTACGGCTACACCTTC

J gene: TRBJ2-7
V gene: TRBV13
clone size: .
D gene: .
CDR3 protein: CASSGDIPHEQYF
CDR3 DNA: TGTGCCAGCAGCGGGGACATTCCCCACGAGCAGTACTTC

J gene: TRBJ1-2
V gene: TRBV7-9
clone size: .
D gene: .
CDR3 protein: CASSFEGGGYTF
CDR3 DNA: TGTGCCAGCAGCTTTGAGGGGGGAGGCTACACCTTC